The 19 T cell receptor beta chains below all came from one sample that was sequenced in a study of CD8+ T cells in alopecia areata. Extraction and reverse transcription of RNA yielded cDNA as the sequencing template. The table came from immunoSEQ multiplex PCR; TCRdb's copy has only in-frame clones and leaves some out. This table holds fewer than 110,000 clones, roughly 84% found once. Treatment here: oral pan-JAK inhibitor, 5-10 mg twice daily. This sample comprised CD8+ T cells sorted from blood, obtained at week 24, from a patient treated with tofacitinib. Receptors were obtained from a human donor with alopecia areata.

The chain couples TRBV4-3 to TRBJ1-2; TRBD1 agrees at 7 bases. Looked up from germline, CDR1 is LGHNA and CDR2 is YSLEER. V was clipped by 0 bases and J by 2 bases; unmatched bases: 6. This CDR3 is built from 16 residues. CDR3 in amino acids: CASSQDRGGRNYGYTF. CDR3 DNA sequence: TGCGCCAGCAGCCAAGATAGAGGGGGCCGAAACTATGGCTACACCTTC.

This chain joins TRBV5-4 and TRBJ2-2; TRBD1 agrees at 10 bases. The V gene's germline CDR1 is SGHNT and CDR2 YYREEE (reference sequence). The CDR3 sequence is 16 residues long. V dropped 3 bases and J dropped 6; count of bases not matched to a gene: 8. The DNA for the CDR3 is TGTGCCAGCAGCTCTCAGGGACAGGGGATCTCCGGGGAGCTGTTTTTT. Its protein is CASSSQGQGISGELFF.

This chain uses TRBV7-9 with TRBJ2-3; D perhaps matches TRBD1 (5 bases). This CDR3 is built from 16 residues. Trimming left V 2 bases short and J 2 bases short, with 14 bases between. Per the germline V gene, CDR1 is SEHNR and CDR2 is FQNEAQ (reference sequence). Here the CDR3 reads CASSLRVGPITDTQYF. Here the CDR3 DNA reads TGTGCCAGCAGCTTAAGGGTGGGGCCGATCACAGATACGCAGTATTTT.

The chain combines TRBV11-2 with TRBJ2-3; the D is unclear. Germline values: CDR1 SGHAT, CDR2 FQNNGV. This CDR3 has 14 amino acids. With 7 bases removed from V and 2 bases from J, the gap between germline ends came to 13 bases. The CDR3 DNA follows: TGTGCCAGCACTGGTAGCAGCTCCACAGATACGCAGTATTTT. Translation gives CASTGSSSTDTQYF.

The V and J genes are TRBV6-5 and TRBJ1-5; 10 bases fit TRBD1. The CDR3 runs to 14 residues. Trimming cost V 6 bases and J 6 bases; bases outside gene matches: 5. The germline CDR1 and CDR2 sequences are MNHEY and SVGAGI. This CDR3 reads CASSETGGIQPQHF. The CDR3 nucleotides are TGTGCCAGCAGCGAGACAGGGGGCATTCAGCCCCAGCATTTT.

The genes are TRBV11-2 and TRBJ2-5; TRBD1 matches 8 bases. Trimming cost V 5 bases and J 3 bases; bases outside gene matches: 8. Germline V lookup: CDR1 SGHAT, CDR2 FQNNGV. CDR3 length: 15 residues. Here the CDR3 DNA reads TGTGCCAGCAGCGAAGACCCGACAGGGGAAGAGACCCAGTACTTC. Its protein is CASSEDPTGEETQYF.

This chain joins TRBV27 and TRBJ1-2, with D maybe TRBD1 (5 bases). The CDR3 has 15 residues. The V gene lost 6 bases and the J gene lost 2 bases, with 16 bases spanning the gap. The germline V gene has CDR1 MNHEY and CDR2 SMNVEV (reference sequence). CDR3 in DNA: TGTGCCAGCAGCCTCCGGGGGGGTGGAAACTATGGCTACACCTTC. Translating it yields CASSLRGGGNYGYTF.

This rearrangement joins TRBV2 to TRBJ2-7; 7 nucleotides match TRBD1. CDR1 and CDR2 (germline): SNHLY, FYNNEI. V was pared by 5 bases and J by 6 bases, with 13 bases of the junction left unmatched. The CDR3 consists of 15 residues. CDR3 region: CASSKGQTLPGEQYF. CDR3 sequence (DNA): TGTGCCAGCAGTAAGGGACAGACCCTGCCGGGCGAGCAGTACTTC.

On this clone itself: A far larger clone is one nucleotide away, so this likely arose from a read error. V usage is TRBV28 and J usage is TRBJ2-1; D may correspond to TRBD1 or TRBD2 (6 bases each). The CDR3 spans 14 residues. V gave up 8 bases and J gave up 6 bases, with 17 bases separating them. Germline V lookup: CDR1 MDHEN, CDR2 SYDVKM. The CDR3 nucleotides are TGTGCCAGCTCCTCCGGGGGCCTCTCCAATGAGCAGTTCTTC. It yields the protein CASSSGGLSNEQFF.

The J gene is TRBJ1-4, the V gene TRBV10-3; D is uncertain. Germline values: CDR1 ENHRY, CDR2 SYGVKD. V was shortened by 2 bases and J by 10 bases, with 8 bases between the two germline ends. The CDR3 contains 12 residues. The CDR3 DNA is TGTGCCATCAGTGAGACAGTCGGAAAACTGTTTTTT. The encoded protein is CAISETVGKLFF.

J is TRBJ1-1 and V is TRBV29-1; D not certain. CDR3 size: 8 residues. Germline CDR1 is SQVTM and CDR2 is ANQGSEA. Trimming shortened V by 4 bases and J by 9 bases, and 3 bases separated the two germline ends. CDR3 region: CSVGQAFF. CDR3 in DNA: TGCAGCGTTGGCCAAGCTTTCTTT. Full variable domain (rest looked up from reference TRBV29-1 and TRBJ1-1): SAVISQKPSRDICQRGTSLTIQCQVDSQVTMMFWYRQQPGQSLTLIATANQGSEATYESGFVIDKFPISRPNLTFSTLTVSNMSPEDSSIYLCSVGQAFFGQGTRLTVV.

About this clone: A junction end diverges from the germline sequence, so it may reflect a read error. This chain links TRBV7-9 with TRBJ2-1; 9 bases agree with TRBD1. Germline CDR1 SEHNR, CDR2 FQNEAQ (reference sequence). The CDR3 sequence is 16 residues long. CDR3 sequence reads: CASRDRGTGISNERFF. CDR3 bases: TGTGCCAGCAGGGACCGTGGGACAGGGATAAGCAATGAGCGGTTCTTC.

The table lists this clone with a few counts. The chain is built from TRBV30 and TRBJ2-7, with unresolved D. The CDR3 runs to 11 residues. CDR1 GTSNPN and CDR2 SVGIG come from the germline V gene (reference sequence). Trimming took 2 bases from V and 5 from J, leaving 7 bases between them. In DNA, the CDR3 is TGTGCCTGGAGTACGACGAACGAGCAGTACTTC. Translated: CAWSTTNEQYF.

This clone was counted a single time. The chain uses TRBV15 and TRBJ2-7; D may be TRBD1 (5 bases). V was clipped by 0 bases and J by 6 bases, with 9 bases between them. This CDR3 has 13 residues. The germline CDR1 and CDR2 sequences are LNHNV and YYDKDF (reference sequence). In DNA form, the CDR3 reads TGTGCCACCAGCAGAGATAGCAGGGCCGAGCAGTACTTC. Amino acid sequence: CATSRDSRAEQYF.

The CDR3 sequence is CASSLGGQGGEQFF. The DNA of the CDR3 is TGTGCCAGCAGTTTAGGGGGACAGGGCGGTGAGCAGTTCTTC. The V call is TRBV27, the J call TRBJ2-1, with 9 bases lining up with TRBD1. Losses at the gene ends were 2 bases for V and 9 bases for J; bases not matched to a gene: 5. Germline assignment: CDR1 MNHEY and CDR2 SMNVEV (reference sequence). This CDR3 has 14 amino acids.

V and J are TRBV18 and TRBJ2-3; perhaps TRBD1 as D (5 bases). CDR1 is KGHSH and CDR2 is LQKENI in the germline V gene. The V gene lost 0 bases and the J gene lost 1 base, with 14 bases spanning the gap. The CDR3 sequence is 17 residues long. The CDR3 spells CASSPPDRDSGTDTQYF. The CDR3 DNA follows: TGTGCCAGCTCACCACCGGATAGAGACAGCGGCACAGATACGCAGTATTTT.

This clone occurred a few times. The rearrangement joins TRBV13 to TRBJ2-1, with no clear D. This CDR3 has 12 residues. V was pared by 2 bases and J by 6 bases, with 5 bases between. Germline values: CDR1 PRHDT, CDR2 FYEKMQ (reference sequence). CDR3 residues: CASSLRINEQFF. The CDR3 nucleotides read TGTGCCAGCAGCTTAAGGATCAATGAGCAGTTCTTC.

V and J are TRBV7-9 and TRBJ2-7; no reliable D call. Germline V lookup: CDR1 SEHNR, CDR2 FQNEAQ (reference sequence). The ends were cut back, 8 bases at V and 2 bases at J, with 13 bases in the middle. The CDR3 covers 13 residues. CDR3: CASGSYGTYEQYF. The CDR3 DNA sequence: TGTGCCAGCGGCAGCTATGGGACCTACGAGCAGTACTTC.

The CDR3 spells CASSSRQYPYEQYF. The CDR3 DNA is TGTGCCAGCAGCTCGCGACAGTACCCCTACGAGCAGTACTTC. The chain combines TRBV14 with TRBJ2-7, with D perhaps matching TRBD1 (5 bases). V gave up 5 bases and J gave up 2 bases, with 13 bases separating them. Germline CDR1 reads SGHDN; CDR2 reads FVKESK. The CDR3 covers 14 residues.